The subject of this entry is one TCR beta chain. What it binds is unknown. The record originates from a study of cytomegalovirus exposure and HLA in healthy donors. Study context: Later, an analysis reported that the roughly 120 validation repertoires had used the same platform as the roughly 680 first-cohort repertoires.

The CDR3 consists of 11 residues. With 10 bases clipped from V and 1 base from J, the junction kept 1 base outside the gene matches. Germline-derived CDR1 and CDR2 are MNHNS and SASEGT. Method: immunoSEQ multiplex PCR; TCRdb's copy keeps in-frame clones and lacks some. The table includes under 200,000 clones, about 96% detected once. Regarding the study as a whole: Whilst most TCR sequences proved rare, a subset of public TCRs occurred across many donors. Some TCR beta chains (roughly 150 of them) were listed as cytomegalovirus-associated. Subsequent analysis found a tendency for first-cohort TCR clusters to co-occur within the 120 or so validation repertoires.

The chain employs TRBV6-1 and TRBJ2-7; 7 nucleotides line up with TRBD1. This sequence originates from a young woman in good health and CMV-seronegative. The sample taken for sequencing was PBMCs. The CDR3 protein is CATQGSYEQYF. CDR3 sequence (DNA): TGTGCCACACAGGGGTCCTACGAGCAGTACTTC.